Presented here are 20 T cell receptor beta chains from one specimen sequenced in a study of early T cells in non-severe SARS-CoV-2 infection. One entry per CDR3 protein results from TCRdb running MiXCR on the 5' RACE reads. The sample holds roughly 35,000 distinct CDR3 sequences; 6% to 8.5% are singletons and the top ten take just over 4%. The specimen sequenced was whole blood. The receptors derive from an adult who was a healthcare worker with PCR-confirmed SARS-CoV-2 infection or an uninfected control (not recorded which).

This clonotype was counted a few times. The chain is built from TRBV10-3 and TRBJ2-7; 8 bases line up with TRBD1. This CDR3 has 15 residues. Per the germline V gene, CDR1 is ENHRY and CDR2 is SYGVKD. V lost 5 bases, J lost 3 bases, and 9 bases stayed unmatched. The CDR3 spells CAISRAGGPSYEQYF. For the CDR3, the DNA is TGTGCCATCAGTCGAGCAGGGGGCCCGAGCTACGAGCAGTACTTC.

There are a few counts of this clonotype. This sequence joins TRBV7-6 and TRBJ2-7, with a weak D call TRBD1 (5 bases). The CDR3 totals 13 residues. Trimming removed 3 bases from V and 7 bases from J, with 13 bases in between. Germline V gene lookup returns CDR1 SGHVS and CDR2 FNYEAQ. The CDR3 DNA is TGTGCCAGCAGCTTGGACCCCGCAGGGGAGCAGTACTTC. Its translation is CASSLDPAGEQYF.

At least ten counts were recorded for this clonotype. This chain joins TRBV29-1 and TRBJ2-5; D is ambiguous. V shed 2 bases and J shed 5 bases, with 12 bases lying between them. CDR1 is SQVTM and CDR2 is ANQGSEA in the germline V gene. The CDR3 has 13 residues. CDR3 sequence: CSVEMQAWETQYF. CDR3 DNA: TGCAGCGTTGAAATGCAGGCCTGGGAGACCCAGTACTTC.

V usage is TRBV27 and J usage is TRBJ2-3; 13 bases are shared with TRBD2. This CDR3 has 15 residues. CDR1 is MNHEY, CDR2 SMNVEV, per germline (reference sequence). Germline trimming cut 5 bases from V and 4 bases from J; bases unmatched to any gene: 3. In DNA form, the CDR3 reads TGTGCCAGCAGTGAACTAGCGGGAGGGGCAGATACGCAGTATTTT. Its protein product is CASSELAGGADTQYF.

This clonotype was picked up a small number of times. This chain uses TRBV29-1 with TRBJ2-7; the match to TRBD1 covers 8 bases. The germline V gene has CDR1 SQVTM and CDR2 ANQGSEA. The V segment lost 6 bases and the J segment 4 bases; nucleotides outside the gene matches: 5. The CDR3 contains 12 residues. The CDR3 DNA is TGCAGCGTGGGACAGGCAGCTTACGAGCAGTACTTC. As protein: CSVGQAAYEQYF.

This CDR3 is CASSAAGVHNEQFF. The CDR3 bases are TGTGCCAGCAGCGCAGCGGGAGTTCACAATGAGCAGTTCTTC. The chain uses TRBV5-6 and TRBJ2-1, with TRBD2 matching over 8 bases. Trimming took 4 bases from V and 5 from J; bases not matched to a gene: 5. Germline V gene lookup returns CDR1 SGHDT and CDR2 YYEEEE. The CDR3 spans 14 residues.

Only a few counts were recorded for this clonotype. The chain joins TRBV19 to TRBJ2-1, with TRBD2 identical over 7 bases. Germline V gives CDR1 LNHDA, CDR2 SQIVND (reference sequence). The CDR3 sequence is 18 residues long. Germline trimming cut 1 base from V and 0 bases from J; bases unmatched to any gene: 9. CDR3 nucleotide sequence: TGTGCCAGTAGTATAGTGGGGCTAGCGGACGCCTCCTACAATGAGCAGTTCTTC. Protein sequence: CASSIVGLADASYNEQFF. Combining the CDR3 with reference TRBV19 and TRBJ2-1 gives the whole variable domain DGGITQSPKYLFRKEGQNVTLSCEQNLNHDAMYWYRQDPGQGLRLIYYSQIVNDFQKGDIAEGYSVSREKKESFPLTVTSAQKNPTAFYLCASSIVGLADASYNEQFFGPGTRLTVL.

This clonotype came up many times. This chain connects TRBV5-1 to TRBJ2-7; 9 bases match TRBD2. CDR1 SGHRS and CDR2 YFSETQ come from the germline V gene. Trimming took 0 bases from V and 4 from J; bases not matched to a gene: 5. The CDR3 is 15 amino acids. CDR3 nucleotide sequence: TGCGCCAGCAGCTTGGGTGCTAGCGGGAAGTACGAGCAGTACTTC. Protein product: CASSLGASGKYEQYF.

This clonotype was found many times. The chain uses TRBV4-2 and TRBJ2-6; D remains unclear. Germline V lookup: CDR1 LGHNA, CDR2 YNFKEQ. The CDR3 is 16 residues long. Trimming left V 1 base short and J 0 bases short, with 7 bases between. CDR3 sequence reads: CASSQALTSGANVLTF. DNA of the CDR3: TGTGCCAGCAGCCAAGCCCTTACCTCTGGGGCCAACGTCCTGACTTTC.

This clonotype was recorded many times. The CDR3 DNA follows: TGCAGTGCCCCCGGGACAACTTACGAGCAGTACTTC. As protein: CSAPGTTYEQYF. The chain combines TRBV20-1 with TRBJ2-7; D perhaps matches TRBD1 (6 bases). The CDR3 sequence is 12 residues long. Per the germline V gene, CDR1 is DFQATT and CDR2 is SNEGSKA (reference sequence). Trimming cost V 6 bases and J 4 bases, with 13 bases left between them.

In this sample, this clonotype turned up a few times. The chain employs TRBV7-9 and TRBJ1-2; D not certain. Between the trimmed V and J ends, which lost 2 bases and 8 bases, there was a span of 18 bases. This CDR3 is built from 15 residues. Germline values: CDR1 SEHNR, CDR2 FQNEAQ (reference sequence). The CDR3 bases are TGTGCCAGCAGCTTAAGTGCCAGTGACTCTATCGGCTACACCTTC. This encodes CASSLSASDSIGYTF. The variable domain in full, with the rest retrieved from reference TRBV7-9 and TRBJ1-2, is DTGVSQNPRHKITKRGQNVTFRCDPISEHNRLYWYRQTLGQGPEFLTYFQNEAQLEKSRLLSDRFSAERPKGSFSTLEIQRTEQGDSAMYLCASSLSASDSIGYTFGSGTRLTVV.

The rearrangement links TRBV5-6 to TRBJ1-1; 10 bases line up with TRBD1. V shed 0 bases, J shed 0 bases, and the junction held 2 bases outside the gene matches. The CDR3 runs to 16 residues. The germline CDR1 and CDR2 sequences are SGHDT and YYEEEE. CDR3 sequence: CASSLGDRGMNTEAFF. The CDR3 nucleotides are TGTGCCAGCAGCTTGGGGGACAGGGGCATGAACACTGAAGCTTTCTTT.

This clonotype was counted at least ten times. The chain carries TRBV7-6 and TRBJ2-5, with a weak D call TRBD1 (5 bases). CDR1 is SGHVS and CDR2 is FNYEAQ in the germline V gene. This CDR3 comprises 16 residues. The germline V and J ends were trimmed by 0 bases and 1 base, with 12 bases remaining between them. CDR3 sequence: CASSLAQGGPQETQYF. CDR3 nucleotide sequence: TGTGCCAGCAGCTTAGCGCAGGGCGGACCCCAAGAGACCCAGTACTTC.

This clonotype showed up many times. This chain connects TRBV30 to TRBJ1-4, with 8 bases identical to TRBD1. Trimming at V came to 5 bases and at J to 5 bases, leaving 4 bases not matched to a gene. CDR1 is GTSNPN, CDR2 SVGIG, per germline (reference sequence). This CDR3 spans 13 amino acids. The CDR3 reads CAWAGQVNEKLFF. In nucleotides, the CDR3 is TGTGCCTGGGCGGGACAGGTCAATGAAAAACTGTTTTTT.

This clonotype has more than one count but fewer than ten. The chain uses TRBV28 and TRBJ1-1; D not certain. The CDR3 consists of 13 residues. The germline CDR1 and CDR2 sequences are MDHEN and SYDVKM. V lost 7 bases, J lost 0 bases, and 9 bases lay in between. The CDR3: CASKRVMNTEAFF. The CDR3, as DNA: TGTGCCAGCAAGAGAGTCATGAACACTGAAGCTTTCTTT.

This clonotype came up many times. The chain recombines TRBV10-2 with TRBJ2-1, with 14 bases fitting TRBD2. V trimming: 5 bases; J trimming: 8 bases; junction bases outside the gene matches: 2. Germline assignment: CDR1 WSHSY and CDR2 SAAADI. There are 14 residues in the CDR3. The CDR3 DNA sequence: TGCGCCAGCAGTTGGGGACTAGCGGGAGATGAGCAGTTCTTC. Its protein is CASSWGLAGDEQFF.

This clonotype was detected only a few times. The J gene is TRBJ1-5, the V gene TRBV19; 7 nucleotides agree with TRBD1. In germline, CDR1 is LNHDA, CDR2 SQIVND (reference sequence). After removal of 7 bases from V and 0 bases from J, the junction contained 6 bases not matched to a gene. This CDR3 has 15 amino acids. CDR3 DNA sequence: TGTGCCAGTAAATTAGACAGGGCTAGCAATCAGCCCCAGCATTTT. Translation: CASKLDRASNQPQHF. Combining the CDR3 with reference TRBV19 and TRBJ1-5 gives the whole variable domain DGGITQSPKYLFRKEGQNVTLSCEQNLNHDAMYWYRQDPGQGLRLIYYSQIVNDFQKGDIAEGYSVSREKKESFPLTVTSAQKNPTAFYLCASKLDRASNQPQHFGDGTRLSIL.

The chain combines TRBV20-1 with TRBJ2-1, with 7 nucleotides matching TRBD1. In germline, CDR1 is DFQATT, CDR2 SNEGSKA (reference sequence). The CDR3 length is 15 residues. The J segment lost 5 bases and the V segment lost 0 bases, leaving 7 bases of the junction unmatched. The CDR3 DNA sequence: TGCAGTGCTAGAGATAAGGGGGCGGCGAACAATGAGCAGTTCTTC. Its translation is CSARDKGAANNEQFF.

This clonotype showed up many times. The V gene is TRBV12-3 or TRBV12-4, the J gene TRBJ2-5; possibly TRBD1 or TRBD2 for D (6 bases each). The V and J ends lost 6 bases and 4 bases respectively, with 15 bases between them. The CDR3 sequence is 14 residues long. CDR3 region: CASSPTGGRETQYF. CDR3 nucleotides: TGTGCCAGCAGCCCGACAGGAGGGAGAGAGACCCAGTACTTC.

This clonotype was recorded many times. This chain connects TRBV11-2 to TRBJ2-5, with D hard to call. Trimming took 1 base from V and 2 from J, leaving 5 bases between them. CDR1 SGHAT and CDR2 FQNNGV come from the germline V gene. CDR3 length: 13 amino acids. Here the CDR3 reads CASSLGHQETQYF. DNA for the CDR3: TGTGCCAGCAGCTTAGGCCATCAAGAGACCCAGTACTTC.